Relative to its sample, the clone carrying this T cell receptor beta chain is medium-sized. Antigen: not known. The entry originates in a study of HIV-infected patients and healthy controls. Alpha and beta constant-region primers primed reverse transcription of approximately 500 ng RNA. Separate chain-specific third strand synthesis with multiplexing indices produced the alpha and beta libraries. Second strand synthesis was primed from the SP2 site. TCRdb re-analysed the 5' RACE reads in MiXCR, keeping a single row per CDR3 protein. The table has 7,000 to 8,500 distinct CDR3 sequences, 6.1% seen once. The germline CDR1 and CDR2 sequences are SNHLY and FYNNEI. The V and J ends lost 8 bases and 7 bases, in that order; junction bases with no gene match: 5. This CDR3 has 12 amino acids. Whole blood was used without fractionation, so all unsorted peripheral T cells were included. The study's findings and limits: During therapy, HIV-associated CDR3s fell significantly in frequency, while CMV-associated CDR3s did not change significantly.

The specimen was blood, collected before antiretroviral therapy. V usage is TRBV2 and J usage is TRBJ2-3; 8 bases match TRBD1. This TCR came from an adult with HIV infection. The CDR3: CASGTGENTQYF. The CDR3 DNA reads TGTGCCAGCGGGACAGGAGAAAATACGCAGTATTTT.